This is a list of T cell receptor beta chains from one sample in a study of T-cell reconstitution after alpha-beta-depleted transplantation in children. Via MiXCR, TCRdb re-called the PCR reads, giving one row per CDR3 protein. The repertoire holds 250,000 or so distinct CDR3 sequences, with 20% to 30% as singletons. The material was PBMCs, mostly from graft donor cells, obtained 360 days after TCRalphabeta/CD19-depleted stem cell transplant. The receptors were sampled from a female patient aged 2 to 10 who had a stem cell transplant for congenital amegakaryocytic thrombocytopenia, so the T cells may come from the graft donor. The CDR3 runs from the conserved cysteine through the conserved F or W. D genes are given only for firm matches. Clone size is stated in some rows and not others, as once, few, many or a class when expanded.

D gene	clone size	V gene	J gene	CDR3 protein	CDR3 DNA
.	few	TRBV12-3/TRBV12-4	TRBJ2-7	CASSLGQIGEQYF	TGTGCCAGCAGTTTAGGGCAGATCGGCGAGCAGTACTTC
.	many	TRBV28	TRBJ2-7	CASSKQGYEQYF	TGTGCCAGCAGTAAACAGGGCTACGAGCAGTACTTC
.	.	TRBV7-8	TRBJ2-6	CASSLVLLNSNVLTF	TGTGCCAGCAGCTTAGTCTTACTGAACTCCAACGTCCTGACTTTC
.	few	TRBV7-3	TRBJ2-1	CASSHTGAVLPFEQFF	TGTGCCAGCAGCCATACAGGAGCTGTCTTACCATTCGAGCAGTTCTTC
.	.	TRBV10-3	TRBJ2-5	CAISESPGGWETQYF	TGTGCCATCAGTGAGTCCCCTGGCGGGTGGGAGACCCAGTACTTC
.	few	TRBV28	TRBJ2-4	CASSLRHLAKNIQYF	TGTGCCAGCAGCCTTAGACACCTAGCCAAAAACATTCAGTACTTC
.	once	TRBV6-2/TRBV6-3	TRBJ2-5	CASSYPVAGQETQYF	TGTGCCAGCAGTTACCCGGTAGCAGGGCAAGAGACCCAGTACTTC
.	.	TRBV7-2	TRBJ2-7	CASSLALGRLYEQYF	TGTGCCAGCAGCTTAGCGCTCGGCAGGTTGTACGAGCAGTACTTC
.	many	TRBV7-2	TRBJ2-1	CASSLVVHYNEQFF	TGTGCCAGCAGCTTAGTGGTACACTACAATGAGCAGTTCTTC
.	many	TRBV12-3/TRBV12-4	TRBJ2-7	CASSPGRAYEQYF	TGTGCCAGCAGTCCAGGGCGGGCCTACGAGCAGTACTTC
.	many	TRBV12-3/TRBV12-4	TRBJ2-2	CASCKSTGELFF	TGTGCCAGCTGCAAATCCACCGGGGAGCTGTTTTTT
.	.	TRBV11-1	TRBJ2-1	CASSSDSSSYNEQFF	TGTGCCAGCAGCTCCGACAGTAGCTCCTACAATGAGCAGTTCTTC
.	.	TRBV2	TRBJ1-2	CASSSRGGRNGYTF	TGTGCCAGCAGTTCGCGAGGGGGAAGAAATGGCTACACCTTC
TRBD2	.	TRBV5-1	TRBJ2-3	CASSRTSGSDTQYF	TGCGCCAGCAGCAGGACTAGCGGGAGTGATACGCAGTATTTT
.	.	TRBV12-3/TRBV12-4	TRBJ2-3	CASSILGFDADTQYF	TGTGCCAGCAGTATCTTGGGATTTGACGCAGATACGCAGTATTTT
.	.	TRBV6-5	TRBJ2-6	CASSYSGSGANVLTF	TGTGCCAGCAGTTATTCGGGGTCTGGGGCCAACGTCCTGACTTTC
TRBD1	.	TRBV19	TRBJ2-1	CASSGLQGDEQFF	TGTGCCAGTAGCGGATTACAGGGGGATGAGCAGTTCTTC
.	few	TRBV6-5	TRBJ1-1	CASSYSHGTEAFF	TGTGCCAGCAGTTACTCTCACGGCACTGAAGCTTTCTTT
.	few	TRBV10-3	TRBJ1-1	CAITSSGVNTEAFF	TGTGCCATCACTTCCTCCGGAGTGAACACTGAAGCTTTCTTT
.	.	TRBV29-1	TRBJ1-1	CSVVQGPRRDTEAFF	TGCAGCGTTGTTCAGGGGCCACGACGTGACACTGAAGCTTTCTTT
.	few	TRBV12-3/TRBV12-4	TRBJ1-1	CASSSGMSTEAFF	TGTGCCAGCAGTTCAGGGATGTCCACTGAAGCTTTCTTT
.	few	TRBV28	TRBJ2-7	CASSFLGSSYEQYF	TGTGCCAGCAGTTTTCTGGGATCCTCCTACGAGCAGTACTTC
.	few	TRBV4-3	TRBJ2-5	CASSQDLGPGSGTQYF	TGCGCCAGCAGCCAAGATCTAGGTCCAGGATCGGGGACCCAGTACTTC
.	few	TRBV7-9	TRBJ1-4	CASSLAGFNEKLFF	TGTGCCAGCAGCTTAGCTGGGTTTAATGAAAAACTGTTTTTT
TRBD2	few	TRBV27	TRBJ2-1	CASRPRLALIEQFF	TGTGCCAGCAGGCCCCGACTAGCCCTCATTGAGCAGTTCTTC
TRBD1	.	TRBV7-9	TRBJ2-3	CASSFRDRTTDTQYF	TGTGCCAGCAGCTTCCGGGACAGGACTACAGATACGCAGTATTTT
TRBD2	few	TRBV20-1	TRBJ2-1	CSAPGTKSGNEQFF	TGCAGTGCCCCGGGGACTAAGTCAGGGAATGAGCAGTTCTTC
.	.	TRBV12-3/TRBV12-4	TRBJ2-7	CASSPSGEQYF	TGTGCCAGCAGCCCCAGCGGGGAGCAGTACTTC
.	few	TRBV5-8	TRBJ2-1	CASSRRGWGLGYNEQFF	TGTGCCAGCAGCCGCCGTGGTTGGGGGCTAGGGTACAATGAGCAGTTCTTC